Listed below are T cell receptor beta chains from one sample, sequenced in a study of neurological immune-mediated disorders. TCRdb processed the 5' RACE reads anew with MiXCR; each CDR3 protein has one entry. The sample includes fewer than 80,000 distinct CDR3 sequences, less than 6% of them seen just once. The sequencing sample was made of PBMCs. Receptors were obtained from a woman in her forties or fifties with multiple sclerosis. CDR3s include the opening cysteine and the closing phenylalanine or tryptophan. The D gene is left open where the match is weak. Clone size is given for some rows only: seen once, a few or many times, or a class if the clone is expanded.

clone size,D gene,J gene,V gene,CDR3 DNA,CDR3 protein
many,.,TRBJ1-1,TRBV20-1,TGCAGTGCTAGATCGTCAGGGAGTTGGAACACTGAAGCTTTCTTT,CSARSSGSWNTEAFF
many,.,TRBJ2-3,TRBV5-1,TGCGCCAGCAGCTTGGTTCGGGACGGGGATACGCAGTATTTT,CASSLVRDGDTQYF
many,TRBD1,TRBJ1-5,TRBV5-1,TGCGCCAGCAGCTTGGGACAGGGCCGATTCGCGCCCCAGCATTTT,CASSLGQGRFAPQHF
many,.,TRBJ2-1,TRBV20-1,TGCAGTGCCACCCAGATCACAGGGTCCTACAATGAGCAGTTCTTC,CSATQITGSYNEQFF
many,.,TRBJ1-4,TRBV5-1,TGCGCCAGCAGCTTGGTTACTTCGCCGGGCGAAAAACTGTTTTTT,CASSLVTSPGEKLFF
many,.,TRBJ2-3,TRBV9,TGTGCCAGCAGCGTAGGGTTGGTCACAGATACGCAGTATTTT,CASSVGLVTDTQYF
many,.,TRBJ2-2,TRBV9,TGTGCCAGCAGCGTAGAGATCGTCCCCAGGGACAACACCGGGGAGCTGTTTTTT,CASSVEIVPRDNTGELFF
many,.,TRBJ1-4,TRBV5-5,TGTGCCAGCAGCTTGGGTCTTCAGAATAATGAAAAACTGTTTTTT,CASSLGLQNNEKLFF
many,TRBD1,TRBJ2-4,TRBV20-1,TGCAGTGCTACCTGGACAGGGGCGCCTTTAGCCAAAAACATTCAGTACTTC,CSATWTGAPLAKNIQYF
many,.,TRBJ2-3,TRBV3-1,TGTGCCAGCAGCAAGACCTCGACAGGATTCACAGATACGCAGTATTTT,CASSKTSTGFTDTQYF
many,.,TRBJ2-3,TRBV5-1,TGCGCCAGCAGCCCCGGGGACCCGGGGGATACGCAGTATTTT,CASSPGDPGDTQYF
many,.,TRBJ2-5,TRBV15,TGTGCCACCAGCAGAGATCCGGAAGAGACCCAGTACTTC,CATSRDPEETQYF
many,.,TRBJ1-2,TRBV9,TGTGCCAGCAGCGTACAAACGGGTAACTATGGCTACACCTTC,CASSVQTGNYGYTF
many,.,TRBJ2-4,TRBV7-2,TGTGCCAGCAGCTTAAGATTGTCGCAGGCCGGGGGCGGCATTCAGTACTTC,CASSLRLSQAGGGIQYF
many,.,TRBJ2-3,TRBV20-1,TGCAGTGCTAGGGCGGCCCGGGGCTCGGGCACAGATACGCAGTATTTT,CSARAARGSGTDTQYF
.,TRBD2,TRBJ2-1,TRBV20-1,TGCAGTGCTAGAAGTAGCGGGGGAAATGAGCAATTCTTC,CSARSSGGNEQFF
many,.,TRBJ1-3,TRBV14,TGTGCCAGCAGCCAAACCAGACTCCTCTCTGGAAACACCATATATTTT,CASSQTRLLSGNTIYF
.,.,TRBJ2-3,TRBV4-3,TGCGCCAGCAGCCGGGGAAGCGAATACACAGATACGCAGTATTTT,CASSRGSEYTDTQYF
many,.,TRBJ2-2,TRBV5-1,TGCGCCAGCAGCTTGGATGTAGGGGAGCTGTTTTTT,CASSLDVGELFF
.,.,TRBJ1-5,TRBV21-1,TGTGCCAGCAGCAACAGGGTAGAGGGCAATCAGCCCCAGCATTTT,CASSNRVEGNQPQHF
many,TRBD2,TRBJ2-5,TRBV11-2,TGTGCCAGCAGCTTAGATCGAAGGACTAGCGGGGGGACGCAAGAGACCCAGTACTTC,CASSLDRRTSGGTQETQYF
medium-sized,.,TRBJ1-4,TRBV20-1,TGCAGTGCTTTGACCGGGCCGAATAATGAAAAACTGTTTTTT,CSALTGPNNEKLFF
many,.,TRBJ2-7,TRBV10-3,TGTGCCATCAGTCGAGACGGAGCCTACGAGCAGTACTTC,CAISRDGAYEQYF
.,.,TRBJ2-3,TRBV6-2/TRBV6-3,TGTGCCAGCAGTTATATGGGCACAGATACGCAGTATTTT,CASSYMGTDTQYF
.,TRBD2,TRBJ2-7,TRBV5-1,TGCGCCAGCAGCTTAGCGGGGGGCAATTTCTACGAGCAGTACTTC,CASSLAGGNFYEQYF
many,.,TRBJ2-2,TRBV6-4,TGTGCCAGCAGTGACGGGGATACTTCCTCCGGGGAGCTGTTTTTT,CASSDGDTSSGELFF
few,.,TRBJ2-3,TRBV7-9,TGTGCCAGAAGGGGAGATACGCAGTATTTT,CARRGDTQYF
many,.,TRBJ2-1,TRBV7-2,TGTGCCAGCAGCTTAGGACGGGGGGCGAATGAGCAGTTCTTC,CASSLGRGANEQFF
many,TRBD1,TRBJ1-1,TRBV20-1,TGCAGTGCTGGGACAGCCACTGAAGCTTTCTTT,CSAGTATEAFF
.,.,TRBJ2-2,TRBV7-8,TGTGCCAGCAGCTTAGCGGCAGGGTGGGCCGGGGAGCTGTTTTTT,CASSLAAGWAGELFF
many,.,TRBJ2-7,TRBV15,TGTGCCACCAGCAGAGATATTGGTGACGAGCAGTACTTC,CATSRDIGDEQYF
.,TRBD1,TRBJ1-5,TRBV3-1,TGTGCCAGCAGCGCCGGGACAGGGAATCAGCCCCAGCATTTT,CASSAGTGNQPQHF
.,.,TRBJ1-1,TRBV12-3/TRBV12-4,TGTGCCAGCAGTTTTCCCCCATCAGGGGTCGCTGAAGCTTTCTTT,CASSFPPSGVAEAFF
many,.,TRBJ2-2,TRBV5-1,TGCGCCAGCAGCTTGGCCAGGGTCCACACCGGGGAGCTGTTTTTT,CASSLARVHTGELFF
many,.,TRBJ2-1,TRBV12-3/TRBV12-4,TGTGCCAGCAGGGGCGGCAGGGGGCAGTTCTTC,CASRGGRGQFF